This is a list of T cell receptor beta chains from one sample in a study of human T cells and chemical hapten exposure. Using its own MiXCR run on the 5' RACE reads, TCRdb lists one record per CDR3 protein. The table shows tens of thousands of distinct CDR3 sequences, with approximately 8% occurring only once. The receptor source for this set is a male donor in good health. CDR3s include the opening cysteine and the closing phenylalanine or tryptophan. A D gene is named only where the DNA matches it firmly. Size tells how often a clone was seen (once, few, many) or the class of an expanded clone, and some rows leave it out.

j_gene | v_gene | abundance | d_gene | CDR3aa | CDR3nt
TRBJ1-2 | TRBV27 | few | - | CASSYAAGDYGYTF | TGTGCCAGCAGCTACGCAGCTGGGGACTATGGCTACACCTTC
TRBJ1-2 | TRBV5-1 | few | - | CASSPGQGYTF | TGCGCCAGCAGCCCAGGACAAGGCTACACCTTC
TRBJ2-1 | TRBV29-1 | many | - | CSVYSGPYNEQFF | TGCAGCGTTTATAGCGGACCCTACAATGAGCAGTTCTTC
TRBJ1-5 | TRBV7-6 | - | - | CASSLEVGNGNQPQHF | TGTGCCAGCAGCTTAGAGGTGGGGAATGGCAATCAGCCCCAGCATTTT
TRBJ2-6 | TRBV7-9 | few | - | CASSSALPSGANVLTF | TGTGCCAGCAGCTCGGCCTTACCCTCTGGGGCCAACGTCCTGACTTTC
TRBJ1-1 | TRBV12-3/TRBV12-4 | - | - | CASSEYLNTEAFF | TGTGCCAGCAGTGAGTACCTGAACACTGAAGCTTTCTTT
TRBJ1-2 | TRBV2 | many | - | CASSESRFGRSNYGYTF | TGTGCCAGCAGTGAATCGCGGTTCGGACGATCTAACTATGGCTACACCTTC
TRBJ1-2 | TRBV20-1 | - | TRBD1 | CSATSGTGAGYTF | TGCAGTGCTACCTCCGGGACAGGGGCGGGCTACACCTTC
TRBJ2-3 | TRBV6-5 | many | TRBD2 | CASSFLRGRSTDTQYF | TGTGCCAGCAGTTTCCTCCGCGGGAGATCCACAGATACGCAGTATTTT
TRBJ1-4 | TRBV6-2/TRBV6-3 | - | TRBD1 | CASSYRDRVANEKLFF | TGTGCCAGCAGTTACCGGGACAGGGTGGCAAATGAAAAACTGTTTTTT
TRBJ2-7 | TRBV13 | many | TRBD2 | CASSFLAGEVNEQYF | TGTGCCAGCAGCTTCTTAGCGGGAGAAGTGAACGAGCAGTACTTC
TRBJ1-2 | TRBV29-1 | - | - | CSVEDDEGFYGYTF | TGCAGCGTTGAAGATGATGAAGGTTTCTATGGCTACACCTTC
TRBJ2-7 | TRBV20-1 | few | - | CSATSTPGPRHPNRDEQYF | TGCAGTGCAACATCCACCCCGGGACCCCGACATCCTAATCGCGACGAGCAGTACTTC
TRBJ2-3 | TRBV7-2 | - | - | CASSVTRTDTQYF | TGTGCCAGCAGCGTGACTCGTACAGATACGCAGTATTTT
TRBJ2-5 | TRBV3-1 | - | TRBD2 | CASSLGLALIQETQYF | TGTGCCAGCAGCCTCGGACTAGCGTTAATACAAGAGACCCAGTACTTC
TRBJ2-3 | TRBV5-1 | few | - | CASSLGQDTDTQYF | TGCGCCAGCAGCTTGGGACAGGACACAGATACGCAGTATTTT
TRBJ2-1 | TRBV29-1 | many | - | CSVLDSNEQFF | TGCAGCGTTCTCGACAGCAATGAGCAGTTCTTC
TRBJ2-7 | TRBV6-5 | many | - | CASSGAGASYEQYF | TGTGCCAGCTCCGGGGCAGGGGCCTCCTACGAGCAGTACTTC
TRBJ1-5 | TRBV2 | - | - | CASSERAGGNQPQHF | TGTGCCAGCAGTGAAAGGGCAGGCGGCAATCAGCCCCAGCATTTT
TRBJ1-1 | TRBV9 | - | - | CASSVGYTEAFF | TGTGCCAGCAGCGTAGGATACACTGAAGCTTTCTTT
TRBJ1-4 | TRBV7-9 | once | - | CASSPPDRDNEKLFF | TGTGCCAGCAGCCCCCCTGATCGGGATAATGAAAAACTGTTTTTT
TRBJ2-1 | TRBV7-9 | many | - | CASSFATNEQFF | TGTGCCAGCAGCTTTGCGACTAATGAGCAGTTCTTC
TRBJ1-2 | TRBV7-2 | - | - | CASSSSTPLGYTF | TGTGCCAGCAGCTCATCGACACCGCTGGGCTACACCTTC